This entry is about one T cell receptor beta chain. TCRdb's table, derived via immunoSEQ multiplex PCR, lists solely in-frame clones and lacks some. The sample has some 16,000 clones, about three quarters seen once. The data originate from a study of blood T cell repertoires in COVID-19. The CDR3 runs to 14 residues. V dropped 1 base and J dropped 1 base, with 6 bases sitting between them. Germline V gives CDR1 KGHSH, CDR2 LQKENI. Sequencing was done on a sample of peripheral blood. The sequence was obtained from a man between 60 and 75 years old with acute or convalescent COVID-19. V gene TRBV18 combines with J gene TRBJ2-3; D gene uncertain. CDR3 DNA sequence: TGTGCCAGCTCACCACTGGCTGGCACAGATACGCAGTATTTT. Amino acids: CASSPLAGTDTQYF.